This passage covers 15 T cell receptor beta chains from one sample sequenced in a study of T cells in localized non-small cell lung cancer. Assay used: immunoSEQ multiplex PCR; TCRdb lists only in-frame clones, some missing. The table includes around 25,000 clones, 86% detected once. The sequenced sample was peripheral blood, obtained before any cancer treatment. These receptors were obtained from a female donor of 60 years or more with stage I lung adenocarcinoma.

The CDR3, as DNA: TGTGCCAGCAGTGGACAGGGGGCCGACTATGGCTACACCTTC. This translates into CASSGQGADYGYTF. The chain has TRBV2 and TRBJ1-2, with 10 nucleotides matching TRBD1. Per germline, CDR1 SNHLY and CDR2 FYNNEI. CDR3 length: 14 amino acids. After removal of 4 bases from V and 3 bases from J, the junction contained 2 bases not matched to a gene.

CDR3 sequence: CASSALRGALTEAFF. The CDR3 DNA reads as TGTGCCAGCAGTGCCCTCCGGGGGGCTTTGACTGAAGCTTTCTTT. This chain uses TRBV2 with TRBJ1-1, with D tentatively TRBD1 (6 bases). The CDR3 consists of 15 residues. The germline gives CDR1 SNHLY, CDR2 FYNNEI. The ends were cut back, 4 bases at V and 5 bases at J, with 17 bases in the middle.

This clone was seen more than once but under ten times. The chain couples TRBV5-6 to TRBJ2-7, with a tentative D call TRBD1 (6 bases). The CDR3 has 11 residues. Deletions cut 4 bases from V and 9 bases from J, with 11 bases between. Germline V gene sequence: CDR1 SGHDT, CDR2 YYEEEE. In DNA, the CDR3 is TGTGCCAGCAGCCACAGGGCGTCGCAGTACTTC. It codes for CASSHRASQYF.

This clone was seen only once. The chain carries TRBV11-2 and TRBJ2-7; the D is unclear. The CDR3 runs 12 residues. Trimming cost V 0 bases and J 4 bases, with 4 bases left between them. Germline assignment: CDR1 SGHAT and CDR2 FQNNGV. The CDR3 loop reads CASSLEGYEQYF. The CDR3 DNA reads TGTGCCAGCAGCTTAGAAGGTTACGAGCAGTACTTC. Complete variable domain (other parts from reference TRBV11-2 and TRBJ2-7): EAGVAQSPRYKIIEKRQSVAFWCNPISGHATLYWYQQILGQGPKLLIQFQNNGVVDDSQLPKDRFSAERLKGVDSTLKIQPAKLEDSAVYLCASSLEGYEQYFGPGTRLTVT.

The rearrangement links TRBV4-1 to TRBJ1-2; 10 nucleotides align to TRBD1. The V gene end was trimmed by 0 bases and the J gene end by 4 bases; junction bases not matched to a gene: 5. The length of the CDR3 is 16 residues. Germline CDR1 MGHRA, CDR2 YSYEKL. CDR3 sequence reads: CASSQEWGQGLYGYTF. In nucleotides, the CDR3 is TGCGCCAGCAGCCAAGAGTGGGGACAGGGGCTCTATGGCTACACCTTC.

This clone has just one count. Here the CDR3 DNA reads TGTGCCAGCAGTTACCTTCGACAGGGGGCCGCGGAGCAGTACTTC. It translates to CASSYLRQGAAEQYF. This sequence joins TRBV6-6 and TRBJ2-7; TRBD1 aligns across 10 bases. The V gene's germline CDR1 is MNHNY and CDR2 SVGAGI (reference sequence). The V and J ends lost 2 bases and 7 bases, in that order; junction bases with no gene match: 8. This CDR3 has 15 amino acids.

This clone has only one observation. The gene calls are TRBV11-3 and TRBJ2-3; 8 bases match TRBD2. Germline V gene lookup returns CDR1 SGHNT and CDR2 YENEEA. The CDR3 has 16 residues. V dropped 5 bases and J dropped 4; count of bases not matched to a gene: 11. CDR3 sequence (DNA): TGTGCCAGCAGCCGAGGTGCGGGAGGAGGGGCAGATACGCAGTATTTT. As protein: CASSRGAGGGADTQYF.

The gene calls are TRBV14 and TRBJ1-1, with D unresolved. CDR3 length: 13 amino acids. Germline V gene sequence: CDR1 SGHDN, CDR2 FVKESK. Trimming cost V 2 bases and J 0 bases, with 4 bases left between them. The CDR3 sequence is CASSQSVNTEAFF. The CDR3, as DNA: TGTGCCAGCAGCCAAAGCGTGAACACTGAAGCTTTCTTT.

V and J are TRBV5-1 and TRBJ1-3, with unresolved D. The germline CDR1 and CDR2 sequences are SGHRS and YFSETQ. V was cut by 4 bases and J by 4 bases, with 3 bases left in between. The CDR3 spans 11 residues. Written as DNA, the CDR3 is TGCGCCAGCAGCACCGGAAACACCATATATTTT. This gives the protein CASSTGNTIYF.

The CDR3 coding sequence is TGTGCCAGCAGTTCGGGGTACAGGGGCACTAGCTCCTACGAGCAGTACTTC. As protein: CASSSGYRGTSSYEQYF. The chain couples TRBV28 to TRBJ2-7, with 7 bases aligning to TRBD1. V gave up 4 bases and J gave up 0 bases; unmatched junction bases: 12. Germline loops: CDR1 MDHEN, CDR2 SYDVKM. There are 17 residues in the CDR3. Looking up the rest from reference TRBV28 and TRBJ2-7 gives the full variable domain: DVKVTQSSRYLVKRTGEKVFLECVQDMDHENMFWYRQDPGLGLRLIYFSYDVKMKEKGDIPEGYSVSREKKERFSLILESASTNQTSMYLCASSSGYRGTSSYEQYFGPGTRLTVT.

The genes are TRBV7-9 and TRBJ2-5; D is perhaps TRBD2 (5 bases). The germline V gene encodes CDR1 SEHNR and CDR2 FQNEAQ (reference sequence). Between the trimmed V and J ends, which lost 1 base and 1 base, there was a span of 10 bases. The CDR3 is made up of 15 amino acids. The CDR3 DNA follows: TGTGCCAGCAGCTTAGGATTGGGGAGCCAAGAGACCCAGTACTTC. As protein: CASSLGLGSQETQYF.

V gene TRBV6-5 combines with J gene TRBJ1-1; D is ambiguous. The CDR3 is made up of 15 amino acids. Germline V gives CDR1 MNHEY, CDR2 SVGAGI. V was pared by 6 bases and J by 0 bases, with 14 bases between. CDR3 in amino acids: CASRHPRLMNTEAFF. In DNA, the CDR3 is TGTGCCAGCAGACACCCAAGACTGATGAACACTGAAGCTTTCTTT.

This clone was seen more than once but under ten times. This sequence joins TRBV19 and TRBJ1-1; a weak D match, TRBD1 (5 bases). CDR1 LNHDA and CDR2 SQIVND come from the germline V gene (reference sequence). The CDR3 extends over 13 amino acids. The V end was cut by 3 bases, the J end by 4 bases, with 9 bases between. As DNA, the CDR3 is TGTGCCAGTAGTATTGTCCAGGGCACTGAAGCTTTCTTT. Protein product: CASSIVQGTEAFF.

This rearrangement joins TRBV5-1 to TRBJ1-1; TRBD1 aligns across 8 bases. CDR3 length: 14 residues. The J segment lost 6 bases and the V segment lost 4 bases, leaving 8 bases of the junction unmatched. CDR1 and CDR2 from the germline V gene are SGHRS and YFSETQ. CDR3 sequence reads: CASSPDRGSPEAFF. CDR3 in DNA: TGCGCCAGCAGCCCAGACAGGGGAAGTCCTGAAGCTTTCTTT.

The V gene is TRBV7-9, the J gene TRBJ2-3, with D possibly being TRBD1 or TRBD2 (5 bases each). The CDR3 covers 15 residues. In germline, CDR1 is SEHNR, CDR2 FQNEAQ (reference sequence). V lost 5 bases and J 0 bases, leaving 12 bases between the germline ends. In DNA form, the CDR3 reads TGTGCCAGCAGCCCCCGGGGCACTAGCACAGATACGCAGTATTTT. Residues: CASSPRGTSTDTQYF.